This T cell receptor beta chain was sequenced during a study of blood T cell repertoires in COVID-19. Background on the study: The samples span acute and convalescent COVID-19 from the United States, Italy and Spain. PBMCs, B-cell-depleted T cells, or T cells were the source of the cDNA or gDNA that made up the material.

The CDR3 is 16 amino acids. Germline V gives CDR1 SEHNR, CDR2 FQNEAQ (reference sequence). Trimming took 3 bases from V and 2 from J; bases not matched to a gene: 4. Per the original data handling: Amplifying reference gene primers gave estimates of nucleated cell counts. Sequencing used immunoSEQ multiplex PCR; TCRdb keeps in-frame clones, though not all of them. V and J calls and clone size come straight from that table; D and trimming were deduced from the DNA. The sample has roughly 280,000 clones, around 86% seen once. This clone came up once. Sequenced: peripheral blood. The J gene is TRBJ2-5, the V gene TRBV7-9, with 12 bases identical to TRBD1. This TCR came from a man in his forties or fifties with active or convalescent COVID-19. CDR3 in DNA: TGTGCCAGCAGCTTGGGGGACAGGGGGCCTCAAGAGACCCAGTACTTC. Protein: CASSLGDRGPQETQYF.